The 17 T cell receptor beta chains below all came from one sample that was sequenced in a study of T cell repertoires in cytomegalovirus infection. TCRdb re-called the reads through MiXCR, storing one row per CDR3 protein. The repertoire has approximately 190,000 distinct CDR3 sequences, under 30% of them found once; the top ten carry just over 30%. The sample comprised PBMCs. These receptors were collected from a human donor in good health (CMV status not recorded). Some clones in this sample may be carry-over from other donors' samples.

The chain has TRBV15 and TRBJ1-1, with a tentative D call TRBD1 (6 bases). Germline assignment: CDR1 LNHNV and CDR2 YYDKDF (reference sequence). V shed 3 bases and J shed 2 bases, with 13 bases lying between them. The CDR3 consists of 15 residues. The CDR3 is CATSRPGGGNTEAFF. CDR3 nucleotides: TGTGCCACCAGCAGGCCGGGAGGGGGTAACACTGAAGCTTTCTTT.

This clonotype turned up a few times. The rearrangement uses TRBV5-1 and TRBJ2-1; D is unclear. The germline CDR1 and CDR2 sequences are SGHRS and YFSETQ. Between the trimmed V and J ends, which lost 1 base and 6 bases, there was a span of 11 bases. The CDR3 spans 14 residues. For the CDR3, the DNA is TGCGCCAGCAGCTTGAACGGGCACCCCAATGAGCAGTTCTTC. Translating gives CASSLNGHPNEQFF.

This clonotype has just a few counts. V is TRBV7-8 and J is TRBJ2-3; D might be TRBD2 (5 bases). The V and J ends lost 0 bases and 2 bases respectively, with 6 bases between them. The CDR3 has 14 residues. The V gene's germline CDR1 is SGHVS and CDR2 FQNEAQ. The CDR3 sequence: CASSLAGNTDTQYF. DNA for the CDR3: TGTGCCAGCAGCTTAGCCGGGAACACAGATACGCAGTATTTT.

The chain joins TRBV2 to TRBJ1-1; unclear D gene. CDR1 is SNHLY, CDR2 FYNNEI, per germline. Deletions cut 7 bases from V and 10 bases from J, with 13 bases between. This CDR3 spans 11 amino acids. The CDR3 DNA is TGTGCCAGCACCTCATGGTGGGGAGCTTTCTTT. Amino acids: CASTSWWGAFF.

The chain is built from TRBV7-3 and TRBJ2-3; the match to TRBD2 covers 8 bases. V lost 4 bases to trimming and J lost 3 bases; unmatched junction nucleotides: 6. This CDR3 has 15 amino acids. Germline V gene sequence: CDR1 SGHTA, CDR2 FQGTGA. The CDR3 loop reads CASSSGIAGTDTQYF. The CDR3 nucleotides are TGTGCCAGCAGCTCCGGGATAGCGGGGACAGATACGCAGTATTTT.

The CDR3 spells CSARDPGQTYNEQFF. The CDR3 bases are TGCAGTGCTAGAGATCCGGGACAGACCTACAATGAGCAGTTCTTC. J is TRBJ2-1 and V is TRBV20-1; TRBD1 agrees at 7 bases. Germline V gene data show CDR1 as DFQATT and CDR2 as SNEGSKA (reference sequence). V trimming: 0 bases; J trimming: 2 bases; junction bases outside the gene matches: 4. The CDR3 consists of 15 residues.

This chain uses TRBV10-3 with TRBJ1-1, with no clear D. The germline V gene has CDR1 ENHRY and CDR2 SYGVKD. CDR3 length: 15 amino acids. With 0 bases removed from V and 0 bases from J, the gap between germline ends came to 8 bases. The CDR3 nucleotides read TGTGCCATCAGTGAGTCGACGGGAATGAACACTGAAGCTTTCTTT. Encoded protein: CAISESTGMNTEAFF.

The chain employs TRBV5-1 and TRBJ2-5, with D maybe TRBD1 (6 bases). This CDR3 spans 13 amino acids. CDR1 and CDR2 from the germline V gene are SGHRS and YFSETQ. The ends were cut back, 6 bases at V and 5 bases at J, with 14 bases in the middle. The CDR3 DNA reads as TGCGCCAGCACAAGAGGGACACTGGAGACCCAGTACTTC. It specifies CASTRGTLETQYF.

The rearrangement links TRBV11-1 to TRBJ2-1; 11 nucleotides line up with TRBD1. Germline-derived CDR1 and CDR2 are SGHAT and FQDESV (reference sequence). V gave up 4 bases and J gave up 4 bases; unmatched junction bases: 6. CDR3 length equals 16 residues. The CDR3: CASSSSGTGGYNEQFF. The CDR3 DNA reads TGTGCCAGCAGCTCCTCCGGGACAGGGGGGTACAATGAGCAGTTCTTC. Filled out from reference TRBV11-1 and TRBJ2-1, the complete variable domain reads EAEVAQSPRYKITEKSQAVAFWCDPISGHATLYWYRQILGQGPELLVQFQDESVVDDSQLPKDRFSAERLKGVDSTLKIQPAELGDSAMYLCASSSSGTGGYNEQFFGPGTRLTVL.

This clonotype was seen only a few times. The chain employs TRBV11-2 and TRBJ2-3; D is unresolved. CDR3 length equals 12 residues. Trimming took 3 bases from V and 5 from J, leaving 6 bases between them. Germline CDR1 SGHAT, CDR2 FQNNGV. The CDR3 bases are TGTGCCAGCAGCTTCCAGAGAGATACGCAGTATTTT. As protein: CASSFQRDTQYF.

This rearrangement joins TRBV7-2 to TRBJ1-3; D unclear. Germline loops: CDR1 SGHTA, CDR2 FQGNSA. The CDR3 extends over 14 amino acids. Trimming pared 5 bases from V and 2 bases from J, leaving 10 bases between. Here the CDR3 reads CASSLQRTGNTIYF. CDR3 bases: TGTGCCAGCAGCCTACAGAGAACTGGAAACACCATATATTTT.

This clonotype has more than one count but fewer than ten. The chain couples TRBV28 to TRBJ2-2; perhaps TRBD2 as D (6 bases). The CDR3 length is 14 residues. Germline V lookup: CDR1 MDHEN, CDR2 SYDVKM. V lost 5 bases and J 6 bases, leaving 13 bases between the germline ends. The CDR3 DNA reads TGTGCCAGCAGTCGGGCAGGAGGGGCCGGGGAGCTGTTTTTT. Amino acid sequence: CASSRAGGAGELFF.

This chain connects TRBV5-1 to TRBJ1-5, with D unclear. Germline V CDR1 and CDR2: SGHRS, YFSETQ. The CDR3 totals 13 residues. V lost 2 bases and J lost 6, with 9 bases in between. DNA for the CDR3: TGCGCCAGCAGCTTAGAAGGGAGTCAGCCCCAGCATTTT. The encoded protein is CASSLEGSQPQHF.

The chain links TRBV2 to TRBJ1-5, with D perhaps TRBD1 (5 bases). This CDR3 spans 18 amino acids. V was cut by 2 bases and J by 5 bases, with 22 bases left in between. The germline V gene encodes CDR1 SNHLY and CDR2 FYNNEI. CDR3 sequence (DNA): TGTGCCAGCAGTGAAACGGCATTGACAGTGCTTAGAGATCAGCCCCAGCATTTT. It encodes CASSETALTVLRDQPQHF.

There are many counts of this clonotype. V and J are TRBV7-9 and TRBJ2-5; possibly TRBD2 for D (6 bases). The germline V and J ends were trimmed by 0 bases and 5 bases, with 13 bases remaining between them. The CDR3 has 15 residues. The V gene's germline CDR1 is SEHNR and CDR2 FQNEAQ (reference sequence). The CDR3 loop reads CASSLAGGVEETQYF. The CDR3 nucleotides are TGTGCCAGCAGCTTAGCTGGCGGGGTGGAGGAGACCCAGTACTTC.

This clonotype was found a few times. V usage is TRBV7-2 and J usage is TRBJ1-1, with TRBD1 matching 9 bases. Germline lookup yields CDR1 SGHTA and CDR2 FQGNSA. V shed 3 bases, J shed 6 bases, and the junction held 5 bases outside the gene matches. This CDR3 region has 14 residues. CDR3 residues: CASSLTGGSPEAFF. CDR3 sequence (DNA): TGTGCCAGCAGCTTGACAGGGGGAAGCCCTGAAGCTTTCTTT. The whole variable domain, filled in from reference TRBV7-2 and TRBJ1-1, reads GAGVSQSPSNKVTEKGKDVELRCDPISGHTALYWYRQSLGQGLEFLIYFQGNSAPDKSGLPSDRFSAERTGGSVSTLTIQRTQQEDSAVYLCASSLTGGSPEAFFGQGTRLTVV.

This clonotype was found a few times. The rearrangement links TRBV6-2 or TRBV6-3 to TRBJ2-7; TRBD1 agrees at 7 bases. This CDR3 spans 14 amino acids. From germline, CDR1 is MNHEY and CDR2 SVGEGT. The ends lost 7 bases at V and 2 bases at J; junction bases unmatched: 8. The CDR3 coding sequence is TGTGCCAGCACCGGGCAGGGGGTTACCTACGAGCAGTACTTC. It yields the protein CASTGQGVTYEQYF.